The T cell receptor (beta chain) under discussion was sequenced for a study of shared T cell receptors in the human thymus. Sequenced by immunoSEQ multiplex PCR; TCRdb stores in-frame clones only, minus some. The table has 500,000 to 750,000 clones, 85% to 90% seen once. This CDR3 spans 15 amino acids. V lost 3 bases, J lost 2 bases, and 11 bases lay in between. Looked up from germline, CDR1 is LNHNV and CDR2 is YYDKDF (reference sequence). This sample also belongs to another study, concerning human thymus T cells. From that report: Serving as donors were healthy Finnish infants, each of whom was having open corrective surgery for congenital heart defects. Thymus pieces cut out during corrective heart surgery were the tissue that was used. Thymic and blood repertoires seemed to show skewed V and J gene use.

The chain combines TRBV15 with TRBJ1-5, with a possible D match to TRBD1 (6 bases). This receptor was identified in a boy younger than two with a congenital heart defect. Input material: thymocytes. As DNA, the CDR3 is TGTGCCACCAGCAGGGCAGGGGACCGCAATCAGCCCCAGCATTTT. Protein: CATSRAGDRNQPQHF.